Below, 24 T cell receptor beta chains from the same sample are listed, as sequenced in a study of blood T cells in healthy people across ages. Sample-barcoded 5' priming and a J-beta primer mix drove a second PCR of 7 to 11 cycles. TCRdb independently ran MiXCR on the 5' RACE reads; one entry per CDR3 protein. This repertoire shows about 680,000 distinct CDR3 sequences, 49% found once; its top ten account for around a third. The sequenced sample was blood. The receptors originated from an older woman in good health.

This clonotype was seen only a few times. The rearrangement joins TRBV12-3 or TRBV12-4 to TRBJ2-7; D possibly matches TRBD1 or TRBD2 (6 bases each). The CDR3 spans 16 residues. V shed 6 bases and J shed 0 bases, with 18 bases lying between them. This chain's CDR3 is CASSPGGGKSSYEQYF. The CDR3 nucleotides read TGTGCCAGCAGCCCCGGGGGCGGGAAGAGCTCCTACGAGCAGTACTTC.

The chain is built from TRBV5-5 and TRBJ1-6; tentatively, D is TRBD1 (6 bases). The germline V and J ends were trimmed by 1 base and 5 bases, with 16 bases remaining between them. The length of the CDR3 is 17 residues. Germline values: CDR1 SGHKS, CDR2 YYEKEE (reference sequence). The CDR3 DNA is TGTGCCAGCAGCTTGTTCACGACAGGCGAAAATAATTCACCCCTCCACTTT. Its protein product is CASSLFTTGENNSPLHF.

The CDR3 loop is CASNRQSNTEAFF. As DNA, the CDR3 is TGTGCCAGCAATAGACAGTCGAACACTGAAGCTTTCTTT. This rearrangement joins TRBV6-2 or TRBV6-3 to TRBJ1-1; D is perhaps TRBD1 (5 bases). The CDR3 is made up of 13 amino acids. From germline, CDR1 is MNHEY and CDR2 SVGEGT. V was cut by 7 bases and J by 1 base, with 10 bases left in between.

This clonotype was counted only a few times. The gene calls are TRBV29-1 and TRBJ2-7, with 8 nucleotides matching TRBD1. This CDR3 comprises 12 residues. The V gene end was trimmed by 4 bases and the J gene end by 8 bases; junction bases not matched to a gene: 7. The germline V gene encodes CDR1 SQVTM and CDR2 ANQGSEA. CDR3 in DNA: TGCAGCGTTGTGGGGGGACAGGCTCAGCAGTACTTC. Translated: CSVVGGQAQQYF.

CDR3 nucleotides: TGTGCCAGCAGCTTAGAGGCTCCGGGTGGAAACACCATATATTTT. It is translated as CASSLEAPGGNTIYF. V usage is TRBV7-2 and J usage is TRBJ1-3; no reliable D call. The germline V gene encodes CDR1 SGHTA and CDR2 FQGNSA. This CDR3 region has 15 residues. V shed 1 base and J shed 3 bases, with 10 bases lying between them.

The gene calls are TRBV20-1 and TRBJ2-3; 9 positions match TRBD1. Unmatched junction bases numbered 7, after V lost 5 bases and J lost 4 bases. This CDR3 region has 14 residues. Germline CDR1 reads DFQATT; CDR2 reads SNEGSKA (reference sequence). The CDR3 spells CSASDRGRADTQYF. The DNA of the CDR3 is TGCAGTGCTTCGGACAGGGGTCGGGCAGATACGCAGTATTTT.

The chain has TRBV28 and TRBJ2-4; the match to TRBD1 covers 8 bases. The J call could be wrong; TRBJ2-7 is a better fit for the DNA end. The CDR3 consists of 14 residues. The V gene's germline CDR1 is MDHEN and CDR2 SYDVKM. The CDR3 sequence is CASSLRQGKYEQYF. In DNA, the CDR3 is TGTGCCAGCAGTTTAAGACAGGGGAAATACGAGCAGTACTTC.

CDR3 in DNA: TGCGCCAGCAGCAGAGAGACCTACGAGCAGTACTTC. Protein product: CASSRETYEQYF. The chain links TRBV5-1 to TRBJ2-7; unclear D gene. The CDR3 length is 12 residues. The germline V and J ends were trimmed by 4 bases and 2 bases, with 7 bases remaining between them. Germline CDR1 reads SGHRS; CDR2 reads YFSETQ.

This clonotype was seen once. One end of the junction does not line up with germline, which may come from a read error. This chain links TRBV29-1 with TRBJ2-1; no reliable D call. Germline V lookup: CDR1 SQVTM, CDR2 ANQGSEA. CDR3 size: 14 residues. CDR3 protein: CSVGSRSLVNEQFF. The CDR3 region has the DNA TGCAGCGTTGGCTCGCGGTCTCTTGTGAATGAACAGTTCTTC.

This clonotype has more than one count but fewer than ten. The chain links TRBV20-1 to TRBJ2-3; 7 bases match TRBD2. CDR3 size: 15 residues. Per germline, CDR1 DFQATT and CDR2 SNEGSKA (reference sequence). V trimming: 6 bases; J trimming: 0 bases; junction bases outside the gene matches: 9. DNA for the CDR3: TGCAGTGCCCCCCCCGTAGCGGGCAGCACAGATACGCAGTATTTT. Translated, it gives CSAPPVAGSTDTQYF.

The gene calls are TRBV18 and TRBJ2-1; TRBD1 is a possible D gene (5 bases). The V gene's germline CDR1 is KGHSH and CDR2 LQKENI. The CDR3 extends over 14 amino acids. The germline V and J ends were trimmed by 8 bases and 5 bases, with 16 bases remaining between them. CDR3 protein: CASRAGLGNNEQFF. CDR3 in DNA: TGTGCCAGCCGGGCAGGGTTAGGTAACAATGAGCAGTTCTTC.

This clonotype occurred a few times. V is TRBV7-2 and J is TRBJ2-1; 8 bases line up with TRBD1. Trimming removed 1 base from V and 4 bases from J; junction bases left unmatched: 6. The CDR3 contains 16 residues. CDR1 is SGHTA, CDR2 FQGNSA, per germline. The CDR3, as DNA: TGTGCCAGCAGCTTAGTACCCGGACAGGGATACAATGAGCAGTTCTTC. Amino acids: CASSLVPGQGYNEQFF. The full variable domain, completed using reference TRBV7-2 and TRBJ2-1, is GAGVSQSPSNKVTEKGKDVELRCDPISGHTALYWYRQSLGQGLEFLIYFQGNSAPDKSGLPSDRFSAERTGGSVSTLTIQRTQQEDSAVYLCASSLVPGQGYNEQFFGPGTRLTVL.

This clonotype was picked up a small number of times. The CDR3 DNA reads TGCAGCGTTGAAGGGAGGTACGGGGATGAAAAACTGTTTTTT. It translates to CSVEGRYGDEKLFF. The chain employs TRBV29-1 and TRBJ1-4, with no clear D. This CDR3 is 14 amino acids long. Germline-derived CDR1 and CDR2 are SQVTM and ANQGSEA. V shed 1 base and J shed 6 bases, with 12 bases lying between them. Full variable domain (outside the CDR3, taken from reference TRBV29-1 and TRBJ1-4): SAVISQKPSRDICQRGTSLTIQCQVDSQVTMMFWYRQQPGQSLTLIATANQGSEATYESGFVIDKFPISRPNLTFSTLTVSNMSPEDSSIYLCSVEGRYGDEKLFFGSGTQLSVL.

Comment on this clonotype: At one end the junction does not follow the germline gene, possibly because of a read error. The V and J genes are TRBV2 and TRBJ2-5; 7 bases match TRBD2. Germline V CDR1 and CDR2: SNHLY, FYNNEI. This CDR3 comprises 13 residues. DNA of the CDR3: TGTGTCAGCAGTGGGACTATTCAAGAGACCCAGTACTTC. Amino acids: CVSSGTIQETQYF.

J is TRBJ2-3 and V is TRBV30, with TRBD2 matching 8 bases. Germline CDR1 and CDR2: GTSNPN and SVGIG (reference sequence). The CDR3 has 16 amino acids. After removal of 4 bases from V and 2 bases from J, the junction contained 11 bases not matched to a gene. CDR3 DNA sequence: TGTGCCTGGACCGTCCGGGAGGGGATATACACAGATACGCAGTATTTT. This sequence encodes CAWTVREGIYTDTQYF.

This rearrangement joins TRBV18 to TRBJ2-5; D gene uncertain. Near its end, the DNA agrees better with TRBJ2-7, so the J call may be wrong. From germline, CDR1 is KGHSH and CDR2 LQKENI. This CDR3 region has 14 residues. CDR3 region: CASSSNTGGNEQYF. In DNA form, the CDR3 reads TGTGCCAGCTCATCTAACACGGGTGGGAACGAGCAGTACTTC.

The chain employs TRBV28 and TRBJ1-2, with D uncertain. The CDR3 runs to 15 residues. Trimming removed 2 bases from V and 4 bases from J, with 14 bases in between. Germline V gene sequence: CDR1 MDHEN, CDR2 SYDVKM. CDR3 residues: CASSLPEGRLYGYTF. The CDR3 nucleotides read TGTGCCAGCAGTTTACCAGAAGGACGGCTCTATGGCTACACCTTC.

This chain uses TRBV28 with TRBJ2-4, with D uncertain. The CDR3 extends over 13 amino acids. The V end was cut by 5 bases, the J end by 6 bases, with 11 bases between. Germline-derived CDR1 and CDR2 are MDHEN and SYDVKM. In DNA form, the CDR3 reads TGTGCCAGCAGTCCCACCGTTGGAAACATTCAGTACTTC. Protein sequence: CASSPTVGNIQYF. The full variable domain, rest sourced from reference TRBV28 and TRBJ2-4, is DVKVTQSSRYLVKRTGEKVFLECVQDMDHENMFWYRQDPGLGLRLIYFSYDVKMKEKGDIPEGYSVSREKKERFSLILESASTNQTSMYLCASSPTVGNIQYFGAGTRLSVL.

This clonotype has only a few counts. The V call is TRBV18, the J call TRBJ1-1, with a possible D match to TRBD1 (5 bases). The CDR3 runs to 15 residues. The germline CDR1 and CDR2 sequences are KGHSH and LQKENI. V lost 3 bases to trimming and J lost 1 base, with 12 bases between them. CDR3 coding DNA: TGTGCCAGCTCACCGCCTGGACACCAGAACACTGAAGCTTTCTTT. It is translated as CASSPPGHQNTEAFF.

This clonotype has more than one count but fewer than ten. This sequence joins TRBV14 and TRBJ2-4; 9 bases are a match to TRBD1. V gave up 4 bases and J gave up 6 bases; unmatched junction bases: 10. Germline CDR1 SGHDN, CDR2 FVKESK. This CDR3 region has 16 residues. CDR3 in DNA: TGTGCCAGCAGCCGTTCATCGACAGGGGGTCGAAACATTCAGTACTTC. It is translated as CASSRSSTGGRNIQYF.

This clonotype was counted only a few times. V is TRBV5-1 and J is TRBJ2-7; the match to TRBD2 covers 9 bases. The germline CDR1 and CDR2 sequences are SGHRS and YFSETQ. V lost 0 bases and J lost 3; bases outside the gene matches: 4. The CDR3 is made up of 15 amino acids. For the CDR3, the DNA is TGCGCCAGCAGCTTGGGCTCTAGCGGGATCTACGAGCAGTACTTC. Translation: CASSLGSSGIYEQYF.

This clonotype was picked up a small number of times. The genes are TRBV3-1 and TRBJ2-5; D may be TRBD2 (6 bases). The V gene's germline CDR1 is LGHDT and CDR2 YNNKEL (reference sequence). This CDR3 comprises 12 residues. V was shortened by 8 bases and J by 4 bases, with 11 bases between the two germline ends. The DNA of the CDR3 is TGTGCCAGCCGGCGGGATGGAGAGACCCAGTACTTC. As protein: CASRRDGETQYF.

V gene TRBV20-1 combines with J gene TRBJ1-6, with 10 bases that match TRBD1. Unmatched junction bases numbered 11, after V lost 5 bases and J lost 1 base. Germline CDR1 DFQATT, CDR2 SNEGSKA (reference sequence). The CDR3 extends over 18 amino acids. CDR3: CSAGTGTGAVSYNSPLHF. The CDR3 DNA reads as TGCAGTGCTGGGACCGGGACAGGGGCTGTGTCCTATAATTCACCCCTCCACTTT.

This clonotype was found once. The chain carries TRBV29-1 and TRBJ2-7; either TRBD1 or TRBD2 may supply D (5 bases each). There are 14 residues in the CDR3. Trimming pared 3 bases from V and 0 bases from J, leaving 12 bases between. CDR1 and CDR2 (germline): SQVTM, ANQGSEA. CDR3 amino acids: CSVEGELSSYEQYF. For the CDR3, the DNA is TGCAGCGTTGAGGGGGAACTGAGCTCCTACGAGCAGTACTTC.